The sequence of this T cell receptor (beta chain) was determined in a study of blood T cells in healthy people across ages. The second PCR ran about 6 to 12 cycles with a sample-barcoded 5' primer and J-beta primers. TCRdb reprocessed the 5' RACE reads with MiXCR, giving one entry per CDR3 protein. The sample holds around 990,000 distinct CDR3 sequences, under 40% seen once. The length of the CDR3 is 16 residues. Germline lookup yields CDR1 KGHSH and CDR2 LQKENI. The ends were cut back, 3 bases at V and 0 bases at J, with 12 bases in the middle. Per sample, extraction of total RNA gave at least 6 micrograms in every case.

The chain employs TRBV18 and TRBJ2-1; possible D gene TRBD2, 7 bases. This TCR was sampled from a man aged 18 to 29 in good health. Material: blood. The CDR3 is CASSPFRGGSYNEQFF. CDR3 nucleotide sequence: TGTGCCAGCTCACCCTTTAGGGGGGGCTCCTACAATGAGCAGTTCTTC. Based on the CDR3 plus reference TRBV18 and TRBJ2-1, the full variable domain is NAGVMQNPRHLVRRRGQEARLRCSPMKGHSHVYWYRQLPEEGLKFMVYLQKENIIDESGMPKERFSAEFPKEGPSILRIQQVVRGDSAAYFCASSPFRGGSYNEQFFGPGTRLTVL.